Detailed here is one TCR beta chain. Separate cDNA molecules each had unique molecular identifiers attached to them. Using its own MiXCR run on the 5' RACE reads, TCRdb lists one record per CDR3 protein. The sample records fewer than 50,000 distinct CDR3 sequences, less than 7% being singletons. This sample stems from a study of early T cells in non-severe SARS-CoV-2 infection. Looked up from germline, CDR1 is MGHRA and CDR2 is YSYEKL. V was pared by 2 bases and J by 4 bases, with 6 bases of the junction left unmatched. The CDR3 sequence is 16 residues long. Sample: whole blood. The sequence was collected from an adult who was a healthcare worker with PCR-confirmed SARS-CoV-2 infection or an uninfected control (not recorded which). V is TRBV4-1 and J is TRBJ2-1; 9 bases agree with TRBD1. CDR3 amino acids: CASSQQQGADYNEQFF. CDR3 coding DNA: TGCGCCAGCAGCCAACAACAGGGGGCGGATTACAATGAGCAGTTCTTC.